The rows below give T cell receptor beta chains drawn from one sample of a study of cytomegalovirus exposure and HLA in healthy donors. Measured with immunoSEQ multiplex PCR; TCRdb has only the in-frame clones, and not every one. In the table there are about 56,000 clones, 93% of which are singletons. Sequencing used PBMCs. The receptors here all came from a young woman in good health and CMV-seropositive. CDR3s include the opening cysteine and the closing phenylalanine or tryptophan. Each record gives: J gene, D gene, clone size, V gene, CDR3 protein. A D gene is named only where the DNA matches it firmly. Size tells how often a clone was seen (once, few, many) or the class of an expanded clone, and some rows leave it out.

J: TRBJ2-5; D: .; size: .; V: TRBV7-2; CDR3: CASRGAGGLGETQYF
J: TRBJ2-7; D: TRBD2; size: .; V: TRBV11-2; CDR3: CASRPSGGPGGQYF
J: TRBJ2-3; D: .; size: .; V: TRBV5-1; CDR3: CASSHTSYGTDTQYF
J: TRBJ2-2; D: TRBD2; size: .; V: TRBV18; CDR3: CASSPSGVAGELFF
J: TRBJ2-4; D: TRBD2; size: .; V: TRBV2; CDR3: CASSERFGLVGPLDKNIQYF
J: TRBJ2-7; D: TRBD1; size: .; V: TRBV10-3; CDR3: CAISGGDRSYEQYF
J: TRBJ1-1; D: .; size: few; V: TRBV30; CDR3: CAWSRTGVGTEAFF
J: TRBJ1-2; D: TRBD1; size: .; V: TRBV9; CDR3: CASRGLETGGIMPYGYTF
J: TRBJ1-3; D: TRBD1; size: .; V: TRBV7-9; CDR3: CASSEPGQGNTIYF
J: TRBJ1-6; D: .; size: .; V: TRBV28; CDR3: CASSSGQPNFNSPLHF
J: TRBJ1-1; D: TRBD1; size: .; V: TRBV6-1; CDR3: CASRGPGTARTEAFF
J: TRBJ2-1; D: .; size: .; V: TRBV5-1; CDR3: CASREERRQFF
J: TRBJ2-3; D: .; size: .; V: TRBV11-2; CDR3: CASSLGIADLTDTQYF
J: TRBJ2-7; D: TRBD1; size: .; V: TRBV29-1; CDR3: CSVQPPQGAGEQYF
J: TRBJ2-7; D: .; size: .; V: TRBV7-9; CDR3: CASSLAQGARGEQYF
J: TRBJ2-1; D: TRBD2; size: .; V: TRBV19; CDR3: CASSIGLAGDEQFF
J: TRBJ1-2; D: TRBD1; size: .; V: TRBV29-1; CDR3: CSVPGQGARGYTF
J: TRBJ1-5; D: .; size: .; V: TRBV30; CDR3: CAWIGGYPNSNQPQHF
J: TRBJ1-1; D: .; size: few; V: TRBV11-2; CDR3: CASSSGLFTEAFF
J: TRBJ2-5; D: .; size: .; V: TRBV2; CDR3: CATEETQYF
J: TRBJ2-7; D: TRBD1; size: .; V: TRBV27; CDR3: CASSLTRTGPIEEQYF
J: TRBJ2-3; D: .; size: .; V: TRBV19; CDR3: CASSIQGTDTQYF
J: TRBJ1-3; D: .; size: .; V: TRBV28; CDR3: CASSQTRGGNTIYF
J: TRBJ1-4; D: .; size: .; V: TRBV27; CDR3: CASSFSLSNEKLFF
J: TRBJ1-5; D: TRBD1; size: once; V: TRBV10-2; CDR3: CASRGQGSQPQHF
J: TRBJ2-3; D: TRBD2; size: once; V: TRBV7-9; CDR3: CASSLGLAGAADTQYF
J: TRBJ1-1; D: .; size: .; V: TRBV30; CDR3: CAWSVPRGEAFF
J: TRBJ2-7; D: .; size: .; V: TRBV5-6; CDR3: CASSQDRGDNSYEQYF
J: TRBJ2-7; D: TRBD2; size: few; V: TRBV6-5; CDR3: CASSYGASGTTYEQYF
J: TRBJ2-7; D: .; size: .; V: TRBV7-8; CDR3: CASSLRVGGAPSYEQYF
J: TRBJ1-1; D: .; size: .; V: TRBV27; CDR3: CASSFFKNTEAFF
J: TRBJ1-1; D: TRBD1; size: .; V: TRBV6-5; CDR3: CASTPQTGKITEAFF
J: TRBJ2-1; D: .; size: .; V: TRBV7-9; CDR3: CASIESNGGQRPFF
J: TRBJ2-3; D: TRBD2; size: .; V: TRBV19; CDR3: CASSSWTSGATDTQYF
J: TRBJ2-6; D: .; size: .; V: TRBV13; CDR3: CASSSSLVSSGANVLTF
J: TRBJ1-2; D: TRBD1; size: .; V: TRBV6-5; CDR3: CASSWGDSYYGYTF
J: TRBJ1-5; D: .; size: once; V: TRBV9; CDR3: CASSVGGLLNQPQHF
J: TRBJ2-1; D: TRBD1; size: .; V: TRBV4-1; CDR3: CASSHSAGTGGPNEQFF
J: TRBJ2-7; D: .; size: .; V: TRBV15; CDR3: CATRNGHRSYEQYF
J: TRBJ1-3; D: .; size: .; V: TRBV9; CDR3: CASSVASQGLLGNTIYF
J: TRBJ2-7; D: .; size: .; V: TRBV12-5; CDR3: CASGRGGEQYF
J: TRBJ1-2; D: TRBD1; size: .; V: TRBV19; CDR3: CASSLRALTGDPNYGYTF
J: TRBJ1-1; D: .; size: .; V: TRBV6-1; CDR3: CASSEVRGTEAFF
J: TRBJ2-7; D: TRBD1; size: .; V: TRBV25-1; CDR3: CASSEYGTERYF
J: TRBJ1-2; D: TRBD1; size: .; V: TRBV19; CDR3: CASLTGAHGYTF
J: TRBJ2-7; D: .; size: once; V: TRBV9; CDR3: CASSVSPDSYHYEQYF
J: TRBJ1-5; D: .; size: .; V: TRBV10-2; CDR3: CASSVPAGDQPQHF
J: TRBJ2-7; D: TRBD2; size: .; V: TRBV5-1; CDR3: CASSSLASGSLTYEQYF
J: TRBJ1-1; D: .; size: .; V: TRBV28; CDR3: CASSFSGRRAEAFF
J: TRBJ1-1; D: .; size: .; V: TRBV5-1; CDR3: CASSLQLNTEAFF